Sequencing of this T cell receptor (beta chain) was carried out in a study of blood T cell repertoires in COVID-19. About the research overall: Spain, Italy and the United States supplied samples that represented acute and convalescent COVID-19. Sample material is recorded as cDNA or gDNA derived from T cells, B-cell-depleted T cells, or PBMCs.

Germline CDR1 and CDR2: SGHRS and YFSETQ. Trimming removed 0 bases at V and 8 bases at J, with 14 bases between. The CDR3 is 15 amino acids. The assay was immunoSEQ multiplex PCR, and TCRdb's table has in-frame clones only and misses some. The table shows fewer than 95,000 clones, with around 88% occurring only once. The chain recombines TRBV5-1 with TRBJ1-4; D unresolved. The clonotype was recovered from a man aged 60 to 69 with acute or convalescent COVID-19. Sample: peripheral blood. The CDR3 protein is CASSLVTGSREKLFF. Here the CDR3 DNA reads TGCGCCAGCAGCTTGGTTACGGGTTCTAGGGAAAAACTGTTTTTT.